This T cell receptor beta chain was observed in a study of blood T cells in healthy people across ages. Through a sample-barcoded 5' primer and a J-beta primer mix, a second PCR was run for about 6 to 11 cycles. Using its own MiXCR run on the 5' RACE reads, TCRdb lists one record per CDR3 protein. This sample has approximately 800,000 distinct CDR3 sequences; around 50% occur once, and the top ten carry roughly 25%. Germline CDR1 is MGHRA and CDR2 is YSYEKL. The CDR3 totals 16 residues. V lost 0 bases and J 3 bases, leaving 11 bases between the germline ends. The rearrangement joins TRBV4-1 to TRBJ1-4; D is possibly TRBD1 (6 bases). Sequences were obtained from blood. This TCR was sampled from a man between 35 and 55 years old in good health. The CDR3 is CASSQDSRTANEKLFF. The CDR3 DNA reads TGCGCCAGCAGCCAAGACTCCAGGACAGCTAATGAAAAACTGTTTTTT.